One T cell receptor (beta chain) is described in this entry. Its target is not known. Relative to the germline gene, one junction end is altered; a read error may explain this. The entry originates in a study of molecular identifiers for immune sequencing clone quantification. Turning to the study itself: Split five ways in replicates, RNA from around 18,000 or 91,000 naive CD8 cells had four portions sequenced.

The CDR3 covers 14 residues. Study results and limitations: Single-cell amounts of spiked Jurkat TCR RNA were reportedly detectable among about a million naive cells.

Via MiXCR, TCRdb re-called the PCR reads, giving one row per CDR3 protein. The sample lists about 510,000 distinct CDR3 sequences; approximately 25% were seen once. The sample taken for sequencing was naive CD8+ T cells from blood, with Jurkat cell RNA spiked in. Subset specified: FACS-sorted CD8+CD4-CCR7+CD45RA+ naive T cells. The sequence derives from a human donor in good health. Some libraries in this study had Jurkat cell RNA spiked in. The chain combines TRBV12-3 or TRBV12-4 with TRBJ2-5; 10 bases line up with TRBD1. The CDR3 spells CAGSPGQGQETQYF. The CDR3, as DNA: TGTGCCGGCAGTCCGGGACAGGGGCAAGAGACCCAGTACTTC.